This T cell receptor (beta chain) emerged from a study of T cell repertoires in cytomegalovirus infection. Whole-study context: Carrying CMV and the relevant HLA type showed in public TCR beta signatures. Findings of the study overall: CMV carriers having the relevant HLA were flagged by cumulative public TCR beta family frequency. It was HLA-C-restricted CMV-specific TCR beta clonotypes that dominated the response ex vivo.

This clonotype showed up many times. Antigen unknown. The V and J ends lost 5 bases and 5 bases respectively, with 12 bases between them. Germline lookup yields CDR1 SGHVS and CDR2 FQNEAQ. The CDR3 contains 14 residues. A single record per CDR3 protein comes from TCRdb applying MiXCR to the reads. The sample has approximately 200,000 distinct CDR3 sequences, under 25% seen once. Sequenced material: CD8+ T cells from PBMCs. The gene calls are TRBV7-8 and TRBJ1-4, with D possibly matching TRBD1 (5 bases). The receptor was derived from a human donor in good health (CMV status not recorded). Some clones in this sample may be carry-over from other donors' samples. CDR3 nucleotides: TGTGCCAGCAGCAACCGGGACCAAAATGAAAAACTGTTTTTT. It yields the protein CASSNRDQNEKLFF. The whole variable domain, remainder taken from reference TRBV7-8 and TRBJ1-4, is GAGVSQSPRYKVAKRGQDVALRCDPISGHVSLFWYQQALGQGPEFLTYFQNEAQLDKSGLPSDRFFAERPEGSVSTLKIQRTQQEDSAVYLCASSNRDQNEKLFFGSGTQLSVL.